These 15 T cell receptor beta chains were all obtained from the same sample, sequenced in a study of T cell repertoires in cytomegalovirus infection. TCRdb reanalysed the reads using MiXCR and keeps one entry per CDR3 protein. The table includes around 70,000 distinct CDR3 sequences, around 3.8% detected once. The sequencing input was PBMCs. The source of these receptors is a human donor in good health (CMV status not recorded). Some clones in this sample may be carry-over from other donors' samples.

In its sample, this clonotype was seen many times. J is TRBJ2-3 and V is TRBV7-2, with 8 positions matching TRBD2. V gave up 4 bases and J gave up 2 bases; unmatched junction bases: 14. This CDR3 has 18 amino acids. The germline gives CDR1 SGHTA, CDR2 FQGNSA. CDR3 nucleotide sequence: TGTGCCAGCAGCTCTAAAAAGACCGGGACTAGATTCACAGATACGCAGTATTTT. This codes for CASSSKKTGTRFTDTQYF.

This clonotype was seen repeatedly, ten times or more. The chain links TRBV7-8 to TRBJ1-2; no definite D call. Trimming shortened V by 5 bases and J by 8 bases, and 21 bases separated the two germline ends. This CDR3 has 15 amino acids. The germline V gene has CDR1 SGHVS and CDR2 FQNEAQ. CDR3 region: CASSNRLAASGGYTF. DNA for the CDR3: TGTGCCAGCAGCAACCGGTTGGCTGCCTCTGGGGGCTACACCTTC. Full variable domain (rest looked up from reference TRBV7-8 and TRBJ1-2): GAGVSQSPRYKVAKRGQDVALRCDPISGHVSLFWYQQALGQGPEFLTYFQNEAQLDKSGLPSDRFFAERPEGSVSTLKIQRTQQEDSAVYLCASSNRLAASGGYTFGSGTRLTVV.

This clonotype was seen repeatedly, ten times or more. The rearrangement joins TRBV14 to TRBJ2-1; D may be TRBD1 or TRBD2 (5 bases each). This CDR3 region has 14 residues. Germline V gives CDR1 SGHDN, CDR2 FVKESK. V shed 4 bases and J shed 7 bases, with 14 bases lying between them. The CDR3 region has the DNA TGTGCCAGCAGCCCCGGGGACGTAAGAAATGAGCAGTTCTTC. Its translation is CASSPGDVRNEQFF. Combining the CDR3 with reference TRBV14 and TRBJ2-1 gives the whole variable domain EAGVTQFPSHSVIEKGQTVTLRCDPISGHDNLYWYRRVMGKEIKFLLHFVKESKQDESGMPNNRFLAERTGGTYSTLKVQPAELEDSGVYFCASSPGDVRNEQFFGPGTRLTVL.

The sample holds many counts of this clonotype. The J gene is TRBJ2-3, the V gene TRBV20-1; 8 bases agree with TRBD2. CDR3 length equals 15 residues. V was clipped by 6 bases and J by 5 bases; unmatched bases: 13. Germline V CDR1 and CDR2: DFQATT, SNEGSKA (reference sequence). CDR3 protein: CSAMGPAGARDTQYF. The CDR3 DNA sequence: TGCAGTGCCATGGGTCCAGCGGGGGCCCGAGATACGCAGTATTTT.

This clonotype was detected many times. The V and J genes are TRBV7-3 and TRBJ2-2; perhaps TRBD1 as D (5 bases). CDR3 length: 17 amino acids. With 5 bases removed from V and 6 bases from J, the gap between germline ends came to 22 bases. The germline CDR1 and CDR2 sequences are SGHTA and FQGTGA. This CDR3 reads CASSRSSGRRKSGELFF. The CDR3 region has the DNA TGTGCCAGCAGCCGTTCCTCAGGGCGCAGGAAATCCGGGGAGCTGTTTTTT.

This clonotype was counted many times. The CDR3 sequence: CASSPTRSSGSHFF. The CDR3 DNA follows: TGTGCCAGCAGCCCCACTAGGTCTAGCGGGTCCCATTTCTTC. The chain employs TRBV7-2 and TRBJ2-1; 8 positions match TRBD2. The CDR3 loop spans 14 amino acids. V lost 5 bases and J lost 16; bases outside the gene matches: 16. The germline gives CDR1 SGHTA, CDR2 FQGNSA. The full variable domain, rest sourced from reference TRBV7-2 and TRBJ2-1, is GAGVSQSPSNKVTEKGKDVELRCDPISGHTALYWYRQSLGQGLEFLIYFQGNSAPDKSGLPSDRFSAERTGGSVSTLTIQRTQQEDSAVYLCASSPTRSSGSHFFGPGTRLTVL.

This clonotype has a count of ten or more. The CDR3 spells CASSLVGNNEQFF. As DNA, the CDR3 is TGTGCCAGCAGCCTGGTAGGCAACAATGAGCAGTTCTTC. The chain couples TRBV7-2 to TRBJ2-1; D remains ambiguous. The germline gives CDR1 SGHTA, CDR2 FQGNSA. Trimming left V 5 bases short and J 5 bases short, with 10 bases between. CDR3 length: 13 residues.

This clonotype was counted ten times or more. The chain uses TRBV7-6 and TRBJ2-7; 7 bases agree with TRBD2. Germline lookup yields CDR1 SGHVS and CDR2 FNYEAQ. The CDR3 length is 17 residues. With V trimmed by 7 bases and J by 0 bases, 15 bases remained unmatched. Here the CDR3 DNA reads TGTGCCAGCACCCCTTTGTCCCGGGGGGAAAGCTCCTACGAGCAGTACTTC. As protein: CASTPLSRGESSYEQYF.

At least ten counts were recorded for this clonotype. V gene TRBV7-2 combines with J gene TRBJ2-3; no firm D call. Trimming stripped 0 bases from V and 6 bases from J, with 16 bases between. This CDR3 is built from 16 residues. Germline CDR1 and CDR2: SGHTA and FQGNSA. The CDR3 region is CASSLAGGWPWDTQYF. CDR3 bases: TGTGCCAGCAGCTTAGCGGGCGGATGGCCGTGGGATACGCAGTATTTT.

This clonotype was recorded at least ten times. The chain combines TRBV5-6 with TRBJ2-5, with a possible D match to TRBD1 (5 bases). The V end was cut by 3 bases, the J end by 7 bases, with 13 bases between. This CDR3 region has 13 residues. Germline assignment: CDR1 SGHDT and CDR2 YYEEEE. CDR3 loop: CASSSWGGATQYF. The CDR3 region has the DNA TGTGCCAGCAGCTCCTGGGGCGGCGCGACCCAGTACTTC.

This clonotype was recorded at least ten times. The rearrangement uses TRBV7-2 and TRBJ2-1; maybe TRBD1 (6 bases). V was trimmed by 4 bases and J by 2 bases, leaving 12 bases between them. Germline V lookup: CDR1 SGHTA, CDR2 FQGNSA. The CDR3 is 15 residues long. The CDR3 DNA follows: TGTGCCAGCAGCTCTCAACAGGGAGCCTACAATGAGCAGTTCTTC. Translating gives CASSSQQGAYNEQFF.

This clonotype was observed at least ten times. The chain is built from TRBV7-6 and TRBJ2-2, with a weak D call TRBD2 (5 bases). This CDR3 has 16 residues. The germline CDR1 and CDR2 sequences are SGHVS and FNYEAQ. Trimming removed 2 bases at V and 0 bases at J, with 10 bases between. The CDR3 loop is CASSLLGVANTGELFF. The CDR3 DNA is TGTGCCAGCAGCTTACTCGGGGTAGCGAACACCGGGGAGCTGTTTTTT.

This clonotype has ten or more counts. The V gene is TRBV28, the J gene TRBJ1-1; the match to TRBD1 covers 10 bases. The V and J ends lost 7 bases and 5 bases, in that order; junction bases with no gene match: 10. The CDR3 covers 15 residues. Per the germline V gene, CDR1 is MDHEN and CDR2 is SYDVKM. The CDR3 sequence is CASTSDRGLRTEAFF. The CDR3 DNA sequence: TGTGCCAGCACCTCAGACAGGGGGCTGCGGACTGAAGCTTTCTTT.

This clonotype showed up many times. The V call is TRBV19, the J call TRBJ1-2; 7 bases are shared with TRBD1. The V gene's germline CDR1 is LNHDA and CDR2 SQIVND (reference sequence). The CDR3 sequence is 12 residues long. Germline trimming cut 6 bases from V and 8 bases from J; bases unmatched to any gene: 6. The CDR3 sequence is CASSIVRGGYTF. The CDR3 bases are TGTGCCAGTAGCATCGTCAGGGGGGGCTACACCTTC.

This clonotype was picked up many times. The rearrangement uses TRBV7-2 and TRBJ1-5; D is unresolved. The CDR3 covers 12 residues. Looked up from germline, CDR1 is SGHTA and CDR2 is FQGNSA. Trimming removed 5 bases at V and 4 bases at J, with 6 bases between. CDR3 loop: CASSPGNQPQHF. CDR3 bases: TGTGCCAGCAGCCCAGGAAATCAGCCCCAGCATTTT.